This record looks at one T cell receptor (beta chain) sequence and its context. This PCR relied on a set of 60 Vbeta primers and 13 Jbeta primers. How the authors handled the data: Around 11 million shared chains were among the roughly 78 million unique TCR beta chains that a later analysis counted. Clones were sequenced by immunoSEQ multiplex PCR, and TCRdb holds only the in-frame ones, with some missing. That table furnishes V, J and clone size, whereas the DNA furnished D and trimming. The table records around 180,000 clones, around 79% of them present only once. The entry originates in a study of cytomegalovirus exposure and HLA in healthy donors. The CDR3 totals 14 residues. Germline values: CDR1 SGHTA, CDR2 FQGTGA. V dropped 4 bases and J dropped 4 bases, with 12 bases sitting between them.

The sequence was obtained from a woman aged 45-60 years in good health and CMV-seronegative. Specimen: PBMCs. This chain uses TRBV7-3 with TRBJ2-3, with D tentatively TRBD1 (5 bases). The CDR3 reads CASSSAQVADTQYF. CDR3 nucleotide sequence: TGTGCCAGCAGCTCAGCACAGGTTGCAGATACGCAGTATTTT.